This is a list of T cell receptor beta chains from one sample in a study of T-cell memory formation after mild COVID-19. A single record per CDR3 protein comes from TCRdb applying MiXCR to the 5' RACE reads. The sample lists about 620,000 distinct CDR3 sequences; around 17% were seen once. Input material: PBMCs or a T cell subset sorted from them (not recorded which). These receptors all come from an adult woman who had mild COVID-19 (a few samples of this study predate the infection). Cell type and time point are not known. Both conserved end residues are part of each CDR3.

v_gene	j_gene	CDR3aa
TRBV6-2/TRBV6-3	TRBJ2-5	CASSYYAAGGLETQYF
TRBV11-2	TRBJ2-7	CASSLTDAGYEQYF
TRBV5-1	TRBJ2-3	CASSADRGYITDTQYF
TRBV4-1	TRBJ1-2	CASSQEGGGGNGYTF
TRBV7-2	TRBJ2-1	CASSLEAGHYNEQFF
TRBV4-1	TRBJ2-7	CASSQPGTGVHEQYF
TRBV4-1	TRBJ2-5	CASSQGGLGQATQYF
TRBV24-1	TRBJ2-1	CATSEGLAGSEQFF
TRBV19	TRBJ2-3	CASSIPGGDTQYF
TRBV6-5	TRBJ1-1	CASNRGTGGSEAFF
TRBV28	TRBJ2-1	CASSRQGALNNEQFF
TRBV4-2	TRBJ2-5	CASSQVFAGGIQETQYF
TRBV4-2	TRBJ2-1	CASSQETSGEGYNEQFF
TRBV7-7	TRBJ2-5	CASSFDGVLETQYF
TRBV29-1	TRBJ2-3	CSVVVGGDTQYF
TRBV10-3	TRBJ2-7	CATGTSGVYEQYF
TRBV7-3	TRBJ2-1	CASSLGTSGGQQFF
TRBV12-3/TRBV12-4	TRBJ2-1	CASSPQGEQFF
TRBV5-6	TRBJ2-1	CASSLGRGRSYNEQFF
TRBV3-1	TRBJ1-1	CASSEQGTGVTEAFF
TRBV12-3/TRBV12-4	TRBJ2-2	CASSLGDRATGELFF
TRBV2	TRBJ1-5	CASSEAKTGVGNQPQHF
TRBV6-2/TRBV6-3	TRBJ2-5	CASGALKETQYF
TRBV19	TRBJ2-7	CASSIRGGYEQYF
TRBV4-3	TRBJ2-6	CASSQARLAGGPSGANVLTF
TRBV7-7	TRBJ2-5	CASSWDLRETQYF
TRBV19	TRBJ2-7	CASSLGPGTGTGEQYF
TRBV7-9	TRBJ2-3	CASRETSGTTDTQYF
TRBV15	TRBJ2-1	CATSRDLGQGWQFF
TRBV11-2	TRBJ1-1	CASSSGQGAGTEAFF
TRBV4-3	TRBJ2-2	CASSQRGFEGTGELFF
TRBV5-1	TRBJ2-1	CASRDGEGAYNEQFF
TRBV5-4	TRBJ2-7	CASSLVGMGAYEQYF
TRBV25-1	TRBJ2-7	CASSAPHGILSYEQYF
TRBV27	TRBJ1-3	CASTGGGNTIYF